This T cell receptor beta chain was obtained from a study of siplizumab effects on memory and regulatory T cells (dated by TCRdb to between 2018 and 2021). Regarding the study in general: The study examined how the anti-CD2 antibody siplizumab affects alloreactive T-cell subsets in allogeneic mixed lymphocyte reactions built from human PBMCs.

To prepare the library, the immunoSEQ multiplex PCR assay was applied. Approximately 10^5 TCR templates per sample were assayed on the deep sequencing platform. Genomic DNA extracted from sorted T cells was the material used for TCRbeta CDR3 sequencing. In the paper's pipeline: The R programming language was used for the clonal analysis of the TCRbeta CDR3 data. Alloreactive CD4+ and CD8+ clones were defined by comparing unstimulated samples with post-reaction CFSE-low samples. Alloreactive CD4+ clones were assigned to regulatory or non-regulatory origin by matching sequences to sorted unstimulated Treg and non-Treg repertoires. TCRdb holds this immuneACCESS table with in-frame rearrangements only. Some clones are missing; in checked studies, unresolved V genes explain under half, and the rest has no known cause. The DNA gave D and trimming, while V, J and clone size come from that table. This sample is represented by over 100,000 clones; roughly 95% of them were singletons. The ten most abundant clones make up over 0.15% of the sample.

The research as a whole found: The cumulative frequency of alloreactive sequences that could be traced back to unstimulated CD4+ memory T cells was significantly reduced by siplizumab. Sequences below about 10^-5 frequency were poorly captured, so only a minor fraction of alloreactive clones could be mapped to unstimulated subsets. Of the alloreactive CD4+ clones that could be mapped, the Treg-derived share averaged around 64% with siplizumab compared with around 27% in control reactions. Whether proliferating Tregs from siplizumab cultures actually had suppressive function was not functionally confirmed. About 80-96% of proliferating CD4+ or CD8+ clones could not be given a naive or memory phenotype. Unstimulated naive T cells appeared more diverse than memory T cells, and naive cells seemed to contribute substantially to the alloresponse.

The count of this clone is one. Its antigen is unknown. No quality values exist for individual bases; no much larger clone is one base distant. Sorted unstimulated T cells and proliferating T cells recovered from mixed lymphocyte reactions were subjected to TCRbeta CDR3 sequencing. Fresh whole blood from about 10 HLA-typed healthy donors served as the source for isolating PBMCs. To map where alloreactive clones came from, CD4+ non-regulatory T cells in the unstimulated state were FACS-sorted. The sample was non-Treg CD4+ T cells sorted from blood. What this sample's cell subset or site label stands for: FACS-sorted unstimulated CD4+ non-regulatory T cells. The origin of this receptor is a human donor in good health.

Here the CDR3 is given as CASSTLPGTGSGENEQFF. The sequenced DNA: TGTGCCAGTAGTACCCTTCCAGGGACGGGGAGCGGGGAAAATGAGCAGTTCTTC. The chain is made from TRBV19 and TRBJ2-1; TRBD2 fits 7 bases in the junction. The CDR1 and CDR2 encoded by the germline V gene (reference sequence) are LNHDA and SQIVND. The CDR3 spans 18 residues, from the cysteine through the phenylalanine. CDR3 DNA is the only sequence kept; it has 54 bases, read in frame from the first base. V has 4 bases trimmed and J has 7 bases trimmed; junction bases matching no gene number 19.